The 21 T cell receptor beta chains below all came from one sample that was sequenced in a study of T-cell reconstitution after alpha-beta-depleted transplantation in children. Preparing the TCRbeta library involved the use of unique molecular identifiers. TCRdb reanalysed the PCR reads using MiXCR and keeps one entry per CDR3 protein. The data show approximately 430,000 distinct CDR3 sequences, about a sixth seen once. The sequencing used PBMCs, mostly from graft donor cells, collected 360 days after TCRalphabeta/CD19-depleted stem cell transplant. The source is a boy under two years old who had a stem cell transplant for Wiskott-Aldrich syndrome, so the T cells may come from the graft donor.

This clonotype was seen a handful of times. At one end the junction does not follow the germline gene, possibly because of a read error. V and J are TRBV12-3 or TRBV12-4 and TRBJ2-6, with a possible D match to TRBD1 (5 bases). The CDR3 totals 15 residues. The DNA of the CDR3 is TGTGCCAGCAGTAACCCAAACTCTGGGGCCAACATCCTGACTTTC. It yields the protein CASSNPNSGANILTF.

CDR3 in amino acids: CASSYPNTGELFF. CDR3 nucleotides: TGTGCCAGCAGTTATCCGAACACCGGGGAGCTGTTTTTT. The chain combines TRBV6-5 with TRBJ2-2; D is unclear. The CDR3 length is 13 residues. V was trimmed by 3 bases and J by 0 bases, leaving 2 bases between them. Germline CDR1 is MNHEY and CDR2 is SVGAGI.

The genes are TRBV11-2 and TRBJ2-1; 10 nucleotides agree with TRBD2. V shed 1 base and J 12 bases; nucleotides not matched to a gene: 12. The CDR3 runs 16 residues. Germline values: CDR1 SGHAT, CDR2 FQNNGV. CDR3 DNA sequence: TGTGCCAGCAGCTTAGTGCTAGCGGGAGTGAGGATGGGGCAGTTCTTC. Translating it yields CASSLVLAGVRMGQFF.

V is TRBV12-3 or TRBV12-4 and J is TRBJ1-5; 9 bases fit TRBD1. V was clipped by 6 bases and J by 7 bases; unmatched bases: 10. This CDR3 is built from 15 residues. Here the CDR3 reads CASSQGQGFGQPQHF. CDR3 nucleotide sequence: TGTGCCAGCAGCCAAGGACAGGGGTTTGGGCAGCCCCAGCATTTT.

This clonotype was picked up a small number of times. In nucleotides, the CDR3 is TGTGCCAGCAGCTCCAGTACCTACTACACCCATGAGCAGTTCTTC. It encodes CASSSSTYYTHEQFF. This rearrangement joins TRBV7-2 to TRBJ2-1; D remains ambiguous. The V and J ends lost 4 bases and 8 bases respectively, with 18 bases between them. From germline, CDR1 is SGHTA and CDR2 FQGNSA. The CDR3 runs to 15 residues.

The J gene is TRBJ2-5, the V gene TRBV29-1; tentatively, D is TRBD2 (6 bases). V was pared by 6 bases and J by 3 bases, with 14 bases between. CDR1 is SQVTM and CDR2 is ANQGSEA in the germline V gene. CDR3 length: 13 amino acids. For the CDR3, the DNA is TGCAGCGTGGAACGACTAGTTAAAGAGACCCAGTACTTC. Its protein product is CSVERLVKETQYF.

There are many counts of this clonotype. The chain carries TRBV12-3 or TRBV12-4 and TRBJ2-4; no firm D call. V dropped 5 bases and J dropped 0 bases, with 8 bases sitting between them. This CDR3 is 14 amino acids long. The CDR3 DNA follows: TGTGCCAGCAGTCCCCAGCTAGCCAAAAACATTCAGTACTTC. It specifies CASSPQLAKNIQYF.

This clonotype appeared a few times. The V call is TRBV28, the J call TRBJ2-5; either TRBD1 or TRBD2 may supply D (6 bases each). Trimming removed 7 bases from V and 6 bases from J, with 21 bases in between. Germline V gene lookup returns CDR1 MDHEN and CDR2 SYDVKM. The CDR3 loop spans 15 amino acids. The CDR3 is CASTLIRGRGQTQYF. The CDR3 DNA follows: TGTGCCAGCACCTTGATTCGGGGGCGCGGACAGACCCAGTACTTC.

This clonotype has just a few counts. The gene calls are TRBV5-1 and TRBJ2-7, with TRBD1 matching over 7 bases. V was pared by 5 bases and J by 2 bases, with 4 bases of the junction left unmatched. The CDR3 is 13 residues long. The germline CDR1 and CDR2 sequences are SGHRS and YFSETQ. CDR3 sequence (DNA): TGCGCCAGCAGGTCCGGGACAGCCTACGAGCAGTACTTC. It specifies CASRSGTAYEQYF.

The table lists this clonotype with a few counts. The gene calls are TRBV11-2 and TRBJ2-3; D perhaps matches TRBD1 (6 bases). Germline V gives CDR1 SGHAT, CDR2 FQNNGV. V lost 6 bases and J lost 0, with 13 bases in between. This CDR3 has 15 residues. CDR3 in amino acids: CASRFTGSSTDTQYF. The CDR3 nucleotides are TGTGCCAGCAGATTTACAGGGTCTAGCACAGATACGCAGTATTTT.

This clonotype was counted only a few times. The CDR3 region is CASSLGGRGSSGANVLTF. DNA of the CDR3: TGTGCCAGCAGTTTAGGGGGCAGGGGGTCTTCTGGGGCCAACGTCCTGACTTTC. The chain carries TRBV12-3 or TRBV12-4 and TRBJ2-6, with 7 bases that match TRBD1. Trimming at V came to 1 base and at J to 1 base, leaving 7 bases not matched to a gene. The CDR3 has 18 amino acids.

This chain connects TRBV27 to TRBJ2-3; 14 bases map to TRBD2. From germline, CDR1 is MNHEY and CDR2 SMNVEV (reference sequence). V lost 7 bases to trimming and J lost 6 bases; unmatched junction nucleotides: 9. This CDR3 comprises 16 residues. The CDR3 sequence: CASTRLAGGPRDTQYF. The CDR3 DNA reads TGTGCCAGCACCCGACTAGCGGGAGGGCCAAGGGATACGCAGTATTTT.

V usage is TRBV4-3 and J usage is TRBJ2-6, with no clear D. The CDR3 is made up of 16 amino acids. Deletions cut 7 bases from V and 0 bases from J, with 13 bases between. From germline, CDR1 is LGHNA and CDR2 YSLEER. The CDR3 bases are TGCGCCAGCACTAAAGGCCTGGGCTCTGGGGCCAACGTCCTGACTTTC. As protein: CASTKGLGSGANVLTF.

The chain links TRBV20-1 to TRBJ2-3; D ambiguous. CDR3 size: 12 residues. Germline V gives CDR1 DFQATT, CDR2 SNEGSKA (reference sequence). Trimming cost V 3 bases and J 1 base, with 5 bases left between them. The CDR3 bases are TGCAGTGCTAGCCTTCGCACAGATACGCAGTATTTT. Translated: CSASLRTDTQYF.

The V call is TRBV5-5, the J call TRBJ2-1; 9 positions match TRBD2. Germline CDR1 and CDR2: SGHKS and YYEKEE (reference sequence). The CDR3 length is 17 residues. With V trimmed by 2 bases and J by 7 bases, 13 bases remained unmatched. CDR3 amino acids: CASSFAQGGRALNEQFF. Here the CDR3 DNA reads TGTGCCAGCAGCTTTGCCCAGGGCGGGAGGGCCCTAAATGAGCAGTTCTTC. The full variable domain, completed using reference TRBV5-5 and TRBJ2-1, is DAGVTQSPTHLIKTRGQQVTLRCSPISGHKSVSWYQQVLGQGPQFIFQYYEKEERGRGNFPDRFSARQFPNYSSELNVNALLLGDSALYLCASSFAQGGRALNEQFFGPGTRLTVL.

Here the CDR3 reads CSGGYNEQFF. The DNA for the CDR3 is TGCAGCGGCGGTTACAATGAGCAGTTCTTC. The V gene is TRBV29-1, the J gene TRBJ2-1; no firm D call. The length of the CDR3 is 10 residues. Germline V gene sequence: CDR1 SQVTM, CDR2 ANQGSEA. Trimming took 7 bases from V and 4 from J, leaving 5 bases between them.

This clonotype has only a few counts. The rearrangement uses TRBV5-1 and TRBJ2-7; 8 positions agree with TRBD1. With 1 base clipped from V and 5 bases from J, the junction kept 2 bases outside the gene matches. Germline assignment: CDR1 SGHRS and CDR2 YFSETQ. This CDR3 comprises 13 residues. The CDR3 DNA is TGCGCCAGCAGCTTGCCGGGACAGGACGAGCAGTACTTC. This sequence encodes CASSLPGQDEQYF.

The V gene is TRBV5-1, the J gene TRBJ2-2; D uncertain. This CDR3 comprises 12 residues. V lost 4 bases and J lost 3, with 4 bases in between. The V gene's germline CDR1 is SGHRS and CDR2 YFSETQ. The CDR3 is CASSVYTGELFF. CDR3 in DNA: TGCGCCAGCAGCGTATACACCGGGGAGCTGTTTTTT. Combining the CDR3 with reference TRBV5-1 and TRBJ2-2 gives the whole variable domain KAGVTQTPRYLIKTRGQQVTLSCSPISGHRSVSWYQQTPGQGLQFLFEYFSETQRNKGNFPGRFSGRQFSNSRSEMNVSTLELGDSALYLCASSVYTGELFFGEGSRLTVL.

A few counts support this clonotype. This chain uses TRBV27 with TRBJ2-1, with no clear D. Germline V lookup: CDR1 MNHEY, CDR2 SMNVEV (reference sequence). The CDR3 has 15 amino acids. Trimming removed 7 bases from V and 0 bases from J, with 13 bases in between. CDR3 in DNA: TGTGCCAGCACCCCGTACCAGAGCTCCTACAATGAGCAGTTCTTC. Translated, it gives CASTPYQSSYNEQFF.

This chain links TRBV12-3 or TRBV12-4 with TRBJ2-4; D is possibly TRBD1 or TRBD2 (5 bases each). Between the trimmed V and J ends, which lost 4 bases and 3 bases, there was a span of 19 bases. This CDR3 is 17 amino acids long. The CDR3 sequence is CASSWISGGGVKNIQYF. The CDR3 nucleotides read TGTGCCAGCAGTTGGATCAGTGGTGGGGGAGTCAAAAACATTCAGTACTTC.

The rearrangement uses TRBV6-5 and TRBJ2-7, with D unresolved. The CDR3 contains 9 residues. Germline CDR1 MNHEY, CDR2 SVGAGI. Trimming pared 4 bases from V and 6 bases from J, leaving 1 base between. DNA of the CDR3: TGTGCCAGCAGTTGCGAGCAGTACTTC. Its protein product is CASSCEQYF.